The 21 T cell receptor beta chains in this list originate from one sample, sequenced in a study of T cells in Graves' hyperthyroidism and ophthalmopathy. The CDR3 regions of TCR beta were amplified from RNA transcripts. A set of HTBI primers served as the primers for a first-round RT-PCR of the TCR CDR3. TCRdb re-analysed the multiplex PCR reads in MiXCR, keeping a single row per CDR3 protein. Here the sample spans a few hundred thousand distinct CDR3 sequences, around 15% being singletons. The sample consisted of blood. Receptor source: a woman aged 40 to 55 with Graves' ophthalmopathy.

Ten or more counts support this clonotype. The CDR3 DNA reads TGTGCCAGCAGCCGATGGACTAGCCGGAGCTCCTACGAGCAGTACTTC. This gives the protein CASSRWTSRSSYEQYF. V and J are TRBV6-1 and TRBJ2-7; 8 bases match TRBD2. CDR3 length: 16 amino acids. The V gene end was trimmed by 6 bases and the J gene end by 0 bases; junction bases not matched to a gene: 10. CDR1 and CDR2 from the germline V gene are MNHNS and SASEGT.

The chain recombines TRBV5-6 with TRBJ2-1, with 7 nucleotides matching TRBD1. Germline loops: CDR1 SGHDT, CDR2 YYEEEE. The CDR3 runs 14 residues. V lost 0 bases and J lost 10; bases outside the gene matches: 7. The CDR3, as DNA: TGTGCCAGCAGCTTGGAGGGACAGTGGGGCGAGCAGTTCTTC. It is translated as CASSLEGQWGEQFF.

The V call is TRBV6-1, the J call TRBJ2-2, with D possibly called TRBD1 or TRBD2 (5 bases each). The V end lost 4 bases, the J end lost 2 bases, and 14 bases lay between the germline ends. Germline-derived CDR1 and CDR2 are MNHNS and SASEGT. This CDR3 comprises 16 residues. This chain's CDR3 is CASSALMGRNTGELFF. CDR3 coding DNA: TGTGCCAGCAGTGCCCTAATGGGACGTAACACCGGGGAGCTGTTTTTT.

This clonotype was detected many times. The gene calls are TRBV19 and TRBJ2-7, with D tentatively TRBD1 or TRBD2 (5 bases each). Trimming pared 5 bases from V and 6 bases from J, leaving 17 bases between. The CDR3 covers 14 residues. CDR1 is LNHDA and CDR2 is SQIVND in the germline V gene (reference sequence). The CDR3 sequence: CASSPPGPSSEQYF. CDR3 in DNA: TGTGCCAGTAGTCCTCCGGGACCCTCTTCCGAGCAGTACTTC.

The rearrangement joins TRBV20-1 to TRBJ1-4; D call uncertain. V was clipped by 3 bases and J by 3 bases, with 8 bases between them. CDR3 length equals 13 residues. The V gene's germline CDR1 is DFQATT and CDR2 SNEGSKA (reference sequence). CDR3 in amino acids: CSARSPANEKLFF. CDR3 nucleotides: TGCAGTGCTAGGAGCCCCGCTAATGAAAAACTGTTTTTT.

This clonotype was observed a handful of times. The rearrangement uses TRBV20-1 and TRBJ1-5, with a tentative D call TRBD1 (5 bases). Trimming pared 1 base from V and 2 bases from J, leaving 12 bases between. The V gene's germline CDR1 is DFQATT and CDR2 SNEGSKA (reference sequence). The CDR3 covers 15 residues. CDR3 region: CSARVLRGGNQPQHF. DNA of the CDR3: TGCAGTGCTAGAGTGTTAAGGGGCGGCAATCAGCCCCAGCATTTT.

This clonotype was counted at least ten times. The chain recombines TRBV28 with TRBJ2-2; no firm D call. The CDR3 is 12 residues long. Deletions cut 4 bases from V and 9 bases from J, with 9 bases between. Germline V gene lookup returns CDR1 MDHEN and CDR2 SYDVKM. Here the CDR3 DNA reads TGTGCCAGCAGTTCCAACGACCGGGAGCTGTTTTTT. Translated, it gives CASSSNDRELFF.

This clonotype was picked up a small number of times. The chain has TRBV19 and TRBJ1-1, with D uncertain. V was shortened by 7 bases and J by 1 base, with 10 bases between the two germline ends. The length of the CDR3 is 13 residues. The germline V gene encodes CDR1 LNHDA and CDR2 SQIVND (reference sequence). In DNA, the CDR3 is TGTGCCAGTATAAAAGGGCAGAACACTGAAGCTTTCTTT. The encoded protein is CASIKGQNTEAFF.

This clonotype was seen only a few times. V and J are TRBV18 and TRBJ2-7; D ambiguous. The CDR3 sequence is 14 residues long. V lost 2 bases, J lost 0 bases, and 8 bases lay in between. Germline-derived CDR1 and CDR2 are KGHSH and LQKENI. CDR3 residues: CASSPGGDSYEQYF. The DNA of the CDR3 is TGTGCCAGCTCACCAGGCGGAGACTCCTACGAGCAGTACTTC.

This clonotype came up many times. V usage is TRBV3-1 and J usage is TRBJ2-3, with 12 bases that match TRBD2. With V trimmed by 1 base and J by 9 bases, 5 bases remained unmatched. The V gene's germline CDR1 is LGHDT and CDR2 YNNKEL (reference sequence). This CDR3 has 15 residues. DNA of the CDR3: TGTGCCAGCAGCCAAGCGGGACTAGCGGGCGGCACGCAGTATTTT. Translation gives CASSQAGLAGGTQYF.

This clonotype was seen repeatedly, ten times or more. The rearrangement joins TRBV6-1 to TRBJ2-7; the match to TRBD1 covers 7 bases. CDR1 MNHNS and CDR2 SASEGT come from the germline V gene. J lost 5 bases, V lost 2 bases, and 9 bases had no gene match. The CDR3 is 15 residues long. The CDR3 here is CASSERQGEYNEQYF. The CDR3 DNA follows: TGTGCCAGCAGTGAAAGGCAGGGGGAGTATAACGAGCAGTACTTC.

The chain couples TRBV11-2 to TRBJ1-1; the D is unclear. Trimming removed 1 base from V and 2 bases from J, with 8 bases in between. Germline CDR1 SGHAT, CDR2 FQNNGV. The CDR3 length is 14 residues. The CDR3 protein is CASSLGPQNTEAFF. CDR3 DNA sequence: TGTGCCAGCAGCTTAGGTCCGCAAAACACTGAAGCTTTCTTT.

This clonotype has a handful of counts. The chain links TRBV28 to TRBJ1-4; D ambiguous. Germline V gene lookup returns CDR1 MDHEN and CDR2 SYDVKM. V dropped 4 bases and J dropped 6 bases, with 9 bases sitting between them. The CDR3 loop spans 13 amino acids. The CDR3 loop is CASSSDLYEKLFF. Written as DNA, the CDR3 is TGTGCCAGCAGTTCGGACCTCTATGAAAAACTGTTTTTT.

In this sample, this clonotype turned up many times. This chain uses TRBV5-1 with TRBJ2-5; TRBD1 agrees at 8 bases. CDR3 length equals 13 residues. The V and J ends lost 1 base and 7 bases, in that order; junction bases with no gene match: 3. Germline V CDR1 and CDR2: SGHRS, YFSETQ. CDR3 in DNA: TGCGCCAGCAGCTTGCAGGACAGGGCGACCCAGTACTTC. Residues: CASSLQDRATQYF.

This clonotype came up many times. The gene calls are TRBV18 and TRBJ1-2, with 9 bases aligning to TRBD1. V dropped 3 bases and J dropped 7; count of bases not matched to a gene: 0. The V gene's germline CDR1 is KGHSH and CDR2 LQKENI. This CDR3 spans 12 amino acids. CDR3 DNA: TGTGCCAGCTCACCGGACAGGGGTGGCTACACCTTC. Protein sequence: CASSPDRGGYTF. Drawing the rest from reference TRBV18 and TRBJ1-2, the complete variable domain is NAGVMQNPRHLVRRRGQEARLRCSPMKGHSHVYWYRQLPEEGLKFMVYLQKENIIDESGMPKERFSAEFPKEGPSILRIQQVVRGDSAAYFCASSPDRGGYTFGSGTRLTVV.

V is TRBV28 and J is TRBJ1-1; 8 nucleotides align to TRBD1. This CDR3 comprises 13 residues. The junction had 5 bases not matched to a gene; V was cut back by 2 bases and J by 9 bases. Germline loops: CDR1 MDHEN, CDR2 SYDVKM. As DNA, the CDR3 is TGTGCCAGCAGTTTAATCCGGGACAGGAAAGCTTTCTTT. This translates into CASSLIRDRKAFF.

Ten or more counts support this clonotype. The V call is TRBV3-1, the J call TRBJ1-5; 7 bases line up with TRBD1. Trimming took 4 bases from V and 5 from J; bases not matched to a gene: 5. The germline CDR1 and CDR2 sequences are LGHDT and YNNKEL (reference sequence). This CDR3 spans 14 amino acids. The CDR3 here is CASSPRTGHQPQHF. The DNA of the CDR3 is TGTGCCAGCAGCCCTCGGACAGGACATCAGCCCCAGCATTTT.

A word on this clonotype: A read error may explain this, as a much larger clone is one base away. The V call is TRBV30, the J call TRBJ1-1; D remains unclear. This CDR3 contains 11 residues. V was pared by 1 base and J by 7 bases, with 7 bases between. Germline V gene lookup returns CDR1 GTSNPN and CDR2 SVGIG (reference sequence). The CDR3 DNA follows: TGTGCCTGGAGTGGAATGGGTGAAGCTTTCTTT. Translation: CAWSGMGEAFF.

This clonotype was detected ten times or more. The chain has TRBV3-1 and TRBJ1-1, with a tentative D call TRBD1 (5 bases). Per germline, CDR1 LGHDT and CDR2 YNNKEL (reference sequence). V lost 0 bases and J 2 bases, leaving 13 bases between the germline ends. The CDR3 contains 16 residues. In DNA form, the CDR3 reads TGTGCCAGCAGCCAAGAGCCGGGACGGAGAAACACTGAAGCTTTCTTT. Translating gives CASSQEPGRRNTEAFF.

This clonotype came up once. Just one base apart from a much larger clone, this may be a read error. The V gene is TRBV2, the J gene TRBJ2-7, with D uncertain. This CDR3 comprises 11 residues. Looked up from germline, CDR1 is SNHLY and CDR2 is FYNNEI. Written as DNA, the CDR3 is TGTGCCAGCGCCAGAAGCTACGAGCAGTGCTTC. It translates to CASARSYEQCF.

This clonotype appeared a few times. This sequence joins TRBV20-1 and TRBJ1-5; D possibly corresponds to TRBD1 (6 bases). The V and J ends lost 6 bases and 4 bases respectively, with 19 bases between them. CDR1 is DFQATT, CDR2 SNEGSKA, per germline (reference sequence). The CDR3 has 15 residues. The CDR3, as DNA: TGCAGTGCCTCTCCGCCCCGGGGGGCTAATCAGCCCCAGCATTTT. Residues: CSASPPRGANQPQHF.